This TCR beta chain comes out of a study of cytomegalovirus exposure and HLA in healthy donors. At the level of the study: An analysis done earlier identified 120 million or so unique TCR beta sequences from around 180 million T cells.

For this clone: Its antigen is undetermined.

Study observations and caveats: After further analysis at a later stage, around 17,000 TCR beta sequences were associated with HLA alleles at 0.05 false discovery rate. Among TCR beta chains, those listed as cytomegalovirus-associated numbered about 160. The productive fraction for most TCR beta V segments was about 87% or about 30% in an earlier analysis.

Both 60 Vbeta primers and 13 Jbeta primers went into the PCR. The table came from immunoSEQ multiplex PCR; TCRdb's copy has only in-frame clones and leaves some out. This listing includes 100,000 to 150,000 clones. This receptor was taken from a woman aged 40 to 49 in good health and CMV-seronegative. Sequenced input: PBMCs.

CDR3 sequence: CASSLGEATNEKLFF. The CDR3 nucleotides read TGTGCCAGCAGCTTGGGCGAAGCAACTAATGAAAAACTGTTTTTT. V and J are TRBV11-2 and TRBJ1-4; D is unresolved. Germline V gene lookup returns CDR1 SGHAT and CDR2 FQNNGV. The CDR3 extends over 15 amino acids. V was clipped by 3 bases and J by 0 bases, with 8 bases between them.